This is a list of T cell receptor beta chains from one sample in a study of control samples from healthy donors and cancer patients. Assay: immunoSEQ multiplex PCR; the TCRdb copy retains only in-frame clones and omits some. This table has roughly 80,000 clones, approximately 89% appearing once. The sequenced sample consisted of blood. The source of these receptors is a man aged 45-65 years in good health. Both conserved end residues are part of each CDR3. The D gene is left open where the match is weak. Not every row has a clone size; where given, it reads once, few, many or a size class.

j_gene	v_gene	len	abundance	d_gene	CDR3aa	CDR3nt
TRBJ2-5	TRBV18	13	NA	NA	CASSPRRQETQYF	TGTGCCAGCTCCCCGAGGAGACAAGAGACCCAGTACTTC
TRBJ2-1	TRBV12-5	21	NA	NA	CASAFHLEGGIVKSSYNEQFF	TGTGCTAGTGCCTTCCACCTTGAGGGGGGGATCGTTAAGAGCTCCTACAATGAGCAGTTCTTC
TRBJ2-2	TRBV29-1	13	NA	NA	CSVGQWGGGELFF	TGCAGCGTCGGACAGTGGGGGGGCGGGGAGCTGTTTTTT
TRBJ2-4	TRBV6-2/TRBV6-3	15	NA	TRBD2	CASSSGGGLENIQYF	TGTGCCAGCAGTTCTGGCGGGGGGCTGGAAAACATTCAGTACTTC
TRBJ1-1	TRBV3-1/TRBV3-2	15	NA	NA	CASSHLTGMNTEAFF	TGTGCCAGCAGCCACTTGACAGGAATGAACACTGAAGCTTTCTTT
TRBJ2-5	TRBV10-2	17	NA	TRBD2	CASPTLAGVHKQETQYF	TGCGCCAGCCCTACACTAGCGGGGGTTCATAAGCAGGAGACCCAGTACTTC
TRBJ1-1	TRBV10-2	13	NA	NA	CASSENRNTEAFF	TGCGCCAGCAGTGAGAACAGAAACACTGAAGCTTTCTTC
TRBJ2-7	TRBV29-1	14	NA	NA	CSVEEGTAGYEQYF	TGCAGCGTTGAAGAAGGGACAGCGGGCTACGAGCAGTACTTC
TRBJ2-2	TRBV5-8	14	NA	TRBD1	CASRPTGATGELFF	TGTGCCAGCAGGCCAACAGGGGCCACCGGGGAGCTGTTTTTT
TRBJ2-1	TRBV5-6	12	NA	NA	CASSSTRGMEFF	TGTGCCAGCAGCTCCACCAGAGGTATGGAGTTCTTC
TRBJ2-7	TRBV7-9	13	NA	NA	CASSSSVGYEQYF	TGTGCCAGCAGCTCGTCCGTGGGCTACGAGCAGTACTTC
TRBJ1-4	TRBV20-1	14	NA	NA	CSASPAGEGEKLFF	TGCAGTGCTAGTCCGGCAGGGGAAGGTGAAAAACTGTTTTTT
TRBJ1-1	TRBV7-9	13	NA	NA	CASSFDGNTEAFF	TGTGCCAGCAGCTTCGACGGGAACACTGAAGCTTTCTTT
TRBJ1-2	TRBV14	15	NA	TRBD1	CASSQGTGRGYGYTF	TGTGCCAGCAGCCAAGGGACAGGGAGAGGCTATGGCTACACCTTC
TRBJ2-3	TRBV2	16	NA	TRBD2	CASSPRTGLAGDTQYF	TGTGCCAGCAGTCCCCGAACGGGACTAGCGGGAGATACGCAGTATTTT
TRBJ2-7	TRBV30	16	NA	TRBD1	CAWSRPGQGRAYEQYF	TGTGCCTGGAGTCGCCCGGGACAGGGGCGGGCGTACGAGCAGTACTTC
TRBJ1-2	TRBV7-3	13	NA	TRBD1	CASSLDRGNGYTF	TGTGCCAGCAGCTTGGACAGGGGAAATGGCTACACCTTC
TRBJ2-5	TRBV30	13	once	TRBD1	CAWSSWTGAAQYF	TGTGCCTGGAGTTCCTGGACAGGGGCGGCCCAGTACTTC
TRBJ1-5	TRBV2	19	NA	NA	CASSEGAYKGRGGNQPQHF	TGTGCCAGCAGTGAAGGGGCTTACAAAGGGCGCGGGGGCAATCAGCCCCAGCATTTT
TRBJ2-1	TRBV3-1/TRBV3-2	16	NA	TRBD1	CASSPSGTVKKGEQFF	TGTGCCAGCAGCCCCTCCGGGACAGTAAAGAAGGGTGAGCAGTTCTTC
TRBJ2-2	TRBV7-9	15	NA	TRBD1	CASSLVTGGTGELFF	TGTGCCAGCAGCTTAGTCACAGGGGGAACCGGGGAGCTGTTTTTT
TRBJ1-3	TRBV7-2	14	NA	NA	CASSRVRSGNTIYF	TGTGCCAGCAGTCGAGTTCGCTCTGGAAACACCATATATTTT
TRBJ2-7	TRBV5-1	13	NA	NA	CASSWGGSYEQYF	TGCGCCAGCAGCTGGGGCGGCAGCTACGAGCAGTACTTC
TRBJ1-6	TRBV9	16	NA	TRBD1	CASSVGDREDNSPLHF	TGTGCCAGCAGCGTGGGAGACAGGGAAGATAATTCACCCCTCCACTTT
TRBJ2-2	TRBV6-2/TRBV6-3	16	NA	TRBD2	CASSYLSGGLNRELFF	TGTGCCAGCAGTTACCTGAGCGGGGGGTTGAACCGGGAGCTGTTTTTT
TRBJ1-1	TRBV29-1	15	once	TRBD1	CSAHTGQGANTEAFF	TGCAGCGCACACACGGGACAGGGGGCGAACACTGAAGCTTTCTTT
TRBJ1-2	TRBV20-1	11	NA	NA	CSARNPRGYTF	TGCAGTGCTAGAAACCCCCGTGGCTACACCTTC
TRBJ1-1	TRBV11-2	13	NA	NA	CASSLDQGTEAFF	TGTGCCAGCAGCTTAGATCAAGGGACCGAAGCTTTCTTT